This T cell receptor (beta chain) derives from a study of blood T cell repertoires in COVID-19. Whole-study context: The cDNA or gDNA used as material had been derived from T cells, B-cell-depleted T cells, or PBMCs.

It was during active infection that Seattle patients were enrolled and then longitudinally followed. In the source study's methods: Scientists estimated how many nucleated cells there were by amplifying reference gene primers. Profiled with immunoSEQ multiplex PCR; TCRdb holds only in-frame clones, not every one. The V and J calls and clone size come from that table; D and trimming were worked out from the DNA. Of under 150,000 clones listed, around 85% are singletons. CDR3 length: 15 amino acids. Per the germline V gene, CDR1 is SGHAT and CDR2 is FQNNGV. V shed 0 bases, J shed 3 bases, and the junction held 3 bases outside the gene matches.

The V call is TRBV11-2, the J call TRBJ1-2, with 8 bases lining up with TRBD1. The TCR comes from a woman aged 55-69 years with COVID-19, enrolled during active disease. The sample was peripheral blood. This CDR3 is CASSLDQGADYGYTF. In nucleotides, the CDR3 is TGTGCCAGCAGCTTAGATCAGGGGGCGGACTATGGCTACACCTTC. Based on the CDR3 plus reference TRBV11-2 and TRBJ1-2, the full variable domain is EAGVAQSPRYKIIEKRQSVAFWCNPISGHATLYWYQQILGQGPKLLIQFQNNGVVDDSQLPKDRFSAERLKGVDSTLKIQPAKLEDSAVYLCASSLDQGADYGYTFGSGTRLTVV.